Below, 19 T cell receptor beta chains from the same sample are listed, as sequenced in a study of identical twins. TCRdb re-derived calls from the 5' RACE reads in MiXCR, one entry per CDR3 protein. The sample contains about 900,000 distinct CDR3 sequences, around 12% of which appear only once. These data were also filed under a second study, of yellow fever vaccine responses in identical twins.

Sequenced input: PBMCs. The source of these receptors is a woman younger than 30 in good health.

This clonotype has just a few counts. The chain combines TRBV5-1 with TRBJ1-5, with unresolved D. Germline CDR1 is SGHRS and CDR2 is YFSETQ. V lost 5 bases and J lost 0, with 6 bases in between. The CDR3 totals 13 residues. CDR3 nucleotide sequence: TGCGCCAGCAGGTGGGATAGCAATCAGCCCCAGCATTTT. The encoded protein is CASRWDSNQPQHF. The full variable domain, in which reference TRBV5-1 and TRBJ1-5 provide the parts outside the CDR3, is KAGVTQTPRYLIKTRGQQVTLSCSPISGHRSVSWYQQTPGQGLQFLFEYFSETQRNKGNFPGRFSGRQFSNSRSEMNVSTLELGDSALYLCASRWDSNQPQHFGDGTRLSIL.

This clonotype was detected only a few times. V gene TRBV5-1 combines with J gene TRBJ2-1, with D perhaps assigned TRBD1 or TRBD2 (6 bases each). V was clipped by 1 base and J by 8 bases, with 22 bases between them. The CDR3 is 17 residues long. The germline V gene has CDR1 SGHRS and CDR2 YFSETQ. DNA for the CDR3: TGCGCCAGCAGCTTGACCATTACTAGGGGGGCTCAAGATGAGCAGTTCTTC. Protein product: CASSLTITRGAQDEQFF.

J is TRBJ2-3 and V is TRBV29-1; possibly TRBD2 for D (6 bases). The CDR3 sequence is 11 residues long. Trimming removed 8 bases from V and 8 bases from J, with 14 bases in between. Per germline, CDR1 SQVTM and CDR2 ANQGSEA. CDR3 DNA sequence: TGCAGCTCCCGCGGGGCGGGTACGCAGTATTTT. The encoded protein is CSSRGAGTQYF.

The V and J genes are TRBV18 and TRBJ1-4; 7 positions match TRBD1. V was pared by 3 bases and J by 0 bases, with 7 bases of the junction left unmatched. The CDR3 sequence is 17 residues long. Germline CDR1 is KGHSH and CDR2 is LQKENI. The CDR3 DNA reads TGTGCCAGCTCACCCTTTGGACAGGCCTCAACTAATGAAAAACTGTTTTTT. Translated: CASSPFGQASTNEKLFF.

This clonotype was seen a few times. V usage is TRBV20-1 and J usage is TRBJ2-1, with 13 bases that match TRBD2. The germline CDR1 and CDR2 sequences are DFQATT and SNEGSKA (reference sequence). The V gene end was trimmed by 4 bases and the J gene end by 6 bases; junction bases not matched to a gene: 12. CDR3 length: 17 amino acids. As DNA, the CDR3 is TGCAGTGCTACCACGACTAGCGGGAGGCCCTCCCCCAATGAGCAGTTCTTC. Residues: CSATTTSGRPSPNEQFF.

The CDR3 protein is CASSPTSGSGLGTQYF. The CDR3, as DNA: TGTGCCAGCAGCCCGACTAGCGGGAGCGGTTTGGGTACGCAGTATTTT. The rearrangement joins TRBV27 to TRBJ2-3; 12 bases fit TRBD2. The CDR3 is made up of 16 amino acids. With 6 bases clipped from V and 8 bases from J, the junction kept 12 bases outside the gene matches. Germline loops: CDR1 MNHEY, CDR2 SMNVEV (reference sequence).

The V call is TRBV20-1, the J call TRBJ2-3; either TRBD1 or TRBD2 may fit D (5 bases each). The germline CDR1 and CDR2 sequences are DFQATT and SNEGSKA (reference sequence). V shed 6 bases and J shed 6 bases, with 13 bases lying between them. The CDR3 totals 12 residues. CDR3 protein: CSAGTRTDTQYF. CDR3 in DNA: TGCAGTGCAGGGACGAGGACGGATACGCAGTATTTT.

This clonotype was counted at least ten times. V and J are TRBV25-1 and TRBJ2-1; 8 bases align to TRBD2. V was clipped by 1 base and J by 4 bases; unmatched bases: 3. The germline CDR1 and CDR2 sequences are MGHDK and SYGVNS. The CDR3 spans 15 residues. CDR3 sequence: CASSEWSSGYNEQFF. Here the CDR3 DNA reads TGTGCCAGCAGTGAATGGTCTAGCGGGTACAATGAGCAGTTCTTC.

The chain uses TRBV10-3 and TRBJ2-7; no clear D. Germline V lookup: CDR1 ENHRY, CDR2 SYGVKD. The CDR3 contains 13 residues. The V and J ends lost 6 bases and 6 bases respectively, with 15 bases between them. CDR3 loop: CAIRALSGTEQYV. The CDR3 DNA is TGTGCCATCAGGGCCCTTAGTGGCACCGAGCAGTACGTC.

The chain uses TRBV20-1 and TRBJ2-1, with 7 bases aligning to TRBD2. The trim removed 4 bases at V and 14 bases at J, leaving 11 bases unmatched. Per germline, CDR1 DFQATT and CDR2 SNEGSKA (reference sequence). The CDR3 is 12 residues long. CDR3 sequence reads: CSATTSRGDKFF. In DNA, the CDR3 is TGCAGTGCTACGACTAGCCGGGGAGATAAGTTCTTC.

The chain links TRBV2 to TRBJ1-5; D possibly corresponds to TRBD1 (6 bases). V dropped 2 bases and J dropped 6 bases, with 14 bases sitting between them. This CDR3 is built from 15 residues. Germline V gene sequence: CDR1 SNHLY, CDR2 FYNNEI. The CDR3 loop reads CASSEPGAGVQPQHF. CDR3 sequence (DNA): TGTGCCAGCAGTGAACCGGGGGCGGGTGTTCAGCCCCAGCATTTT.

This clonotype was observed many times. The chain has TRBV2 and TRBJ1-5; no definite D call. Germline V gives CDR1 SNHLY, CDR2 FYNNEI. The CDR3 has 15 amino acids. The ends were cut back, 1 base at V and 4 bases at J, with 11 bases in the middle. The CDR3 here is CASSEDTIRNQPQHF. CDR3 DNA: TGTGCCAGCAGTGAAGATACTATTAGGAATCAGCCCCAGCATTTT.

The rearrangement links TRBV4-2 to TRBJ2-7, with 8 bases that match TRBD2. CDR1 and CDR2 (germline): LGHNA, YNFKEQ. After removal of 0 bases from V and 2 bases from J, the junction contained 6 bases not matched to a gene. The length of the CDR3 is 16 residues. DNA for the CDR3: TGTGCCAGCAGCCAAGATCTACTAGCGGAACCCTACGAGCAGTACTTC. As protein: CASSQDLLAEPYEQYF.

This clonotype was counted many times. The chain uses TRBV6-6 and TRBJ2-7; D is ambiguous. The CDR3 sequence is 13 residues long. In germline, CDR1 is MNHNY, CDR2 SVGAGI (reference sequence). Trimming took 0 bases from V and 3 from J, leaving 6 bases between them. This CDR3 reads CASSYSGVYEQYF. The CDR3 DNA sequence: TGTGCCAGCAGTTACTCTGGGGTCTACGAGCAGTACTTC.

This clonotype was counted only a few times. The V call is TRBV12-3 or TRBV12-4, the J call TRBJ2-6; D is unclear. The CDR3 extends over 11 amino acids. V was clipped by 5 bases and J by 10 bases, with 6 bases between them. The chain's CDR3 is CASSPENVLTF. Here the CDR3 DNA reads TGTGCCAGCAGTCCCGAGAACGTCCTGACTTTC.

This clonotype has a single count. This chain links TRBV5-1 with TRBJ2-2, with 11 nucleotides matching TRBD1. CDR3 length equals 19 residues. V lost 4 bases to trimming and J lost 6 bases; unmatched junction nucleotides: 17. Germline CDR1 reads SGHRS; CDR2 reads YFSETQ. Here the CDR3 reads CASSLWLGQGAGGAGELFF. CDR3 in DNA: TGCGCCAGCAGCCTTTGGCTTGGACAGGGGGCCGGAGGGGCCGGGGAGCTGTTTTTT.

This clonotype has more than one count but fewer than ten. V and J are TRBV6-5 and TRBJ2-5, with D perhaps TRBD1 (6 bases). Trimming took 0 bases from V and 4 from J, leaving 9 bases between them. The CDR3 sequence is 14 residues long. Looked up from germline, CDR1 is MNHEY and CDR2 is SVGAGI. The CDR3 DNA reads as TGTGCCAGCAGTTACTCCCGGACAGCAGAGACCCAGTACTTC. Residues: CASSYSRTAETQYF.

This clonotype has more than one count but fewer than ten. The junction differs from germline at one of its ends, possibly a read error. This chain connects TRBV12-3 or TRBV12-4 to TRBJ1-1; D gene unclear. CDR3 length equals 13 residues. The CDR3 sequence: CASRLELNTEAFF. Written as DNA, the CDR3 is TGTGCCAGCAGATTAGAGCTGAACACTGAAGCTTTCTTT.

This clonotype has only a few counts. The chain carries TRBV3-1 and TRBJ2-7, with 7 positions matching TRBD1. Germline assignment: CDR1 LGHDT and CDR2 YNNKEL (reference sequence). The V segment lost 4 bases and the J segment 4 bases; nucleotides outside the gene matches: 7. The CDR3 has 14 residues. CDR3 DNA sequence: TGTGCCAGCAGCCCGACAGGGTCCTTGTACGAGCAGTACTTC. Translated: CASSPTGSLYEQYF.